Listed here are 15 T cell receptor beta chains from one sample, sequenced in a study of graft-versus-host responses after intestinal transplantation. The protocol was immunoSEQ multiplex PCR, while the TCRdb copy is restricted to in-frame clones and leaves out a portion. Found here are 40,000 or so clones, over 85% of them singletons; the top ten hold roughly 4%. The sample consisted of PBMCs, taken roughly 780 days after intestinal transplantation. The receptors originated from a human patient who received an intestinal transplant, so some T cells may come from the graft donor.

V usage is TRBV7-2 and J usage is TRBJ2-3; 8 bases map to TRBD2. The CDR3 covers 17 residues. CDR1 SGHTA and CDR2 FQGNSA come from the germline V gene. With V trimmed by 4 bases and J by 2 bases, 11 bases remained unmatched. CDR3 amino acids: CASSSELVREATDTQYF. The CDR3 region has the DNA TGTGCCAGCAGCTCGGAGTTGGTGCGGGAGGCCACAGATACGCAGTATTTT. Filled out from reference TRBV7-2 and TRBJ2-3, the complete variable domain reads GAGVSQSPSNKVTEKGKDVELRCDPISGHTALYWYRQSLGQGLEFLIYFQGNSAPDKSGLPSDRFSAERTGGSVSTLTIQRTQQEDSAVYLCASSSELVREATDTQYFGPGTRLTVL.

The gene calls are TRBV6-6 and TRBJ2-7; TRBD1 might be the D (5 bases). Germline V gene lookup returns CDR1 MNHNY and CDR2 SVGAGI (reference sequence). The CDR3 is 13 residues long. Trimming pared 5 bases from V and 12 bases from J, leaving 20 bases between. The CDR3 loop reads CASSPLGAGQGYF. The DNA of the CDR3 is TGTGCCAGCAGTCCCTTAGGGGCCGGCCAGGGGTACTTC.

The chain recombines TRBV7-6 with TRBJ2-7; 8 bases align to TRBD1. The CDR3 totals 14 residues. V was clipped by 3 bases and J by 5 bases; unmatched bases: 6. Germline V gene lookup returns CDR1 SGHVS and CDR2 FNYEAQ. The DNA for the CDR3 is TGTGCCAGCAGCTTGACCGGACAGGGTAACGAGCAGTACTTC. Encoded protein: CASSLTGQGNEQYF.

The chain joins TRBV18 to TRBJ2-1, with 10 bases fitting TRBD2. After removal of 0 bases from V and 5 bases from J, the junction contained 4 bases not matched to a gene. From germline, CDR1 is KGHSH and CDR2 LQKENI. This CDR3 contains 16 residues. The CDR3: CASSPPASGGNNEQFF. In DNA, the CDR3 is TGTGCCAGCTCACCACCGGCTAGCGGGGGCAACAATGAGCAGTTCTTC.

To note about this clone: The same CDR3 arises from other DNA sequences in this sample as well. The chain uses TRBV4-1 and TRBJ2-7, with TRBD2 matching 16 bases. V gave up 4 bases and J gave up 6 bases; unmatched junction bases: 6. The CDR3 extends over 16 amino acids. Germline-derived CDR1 and CDR2 are MGHRA and YSYEKL. As DNA, the CDR3 is TGCGCCAGCAGCCCTCAGGGACTAGCGGGAGGGCTCGAGCAGTACTTC. The encoded protein is CASSPQGLAGGLEQYF.

V usage is TRBV11-1 and J usage is TRBJ2-5, with D perhaps matching TRBD2 (6 bases). V was pared by 4 bases and J by 3 bases, with 12 bases between. The CDR3 is made up of 14 amino acids. Germline CDR1 reads SGHAT; CDR2 reads FQDESV (reference sequence). The CDR3 DNA reads as TGTGCCAGCAGCTCCGGACTAAGTAAAGAGACCCAGTACTTC. This gives the protein CASSSGLSKETQYF.

V is TRBV6-6 and J is TRBJ1-5; no firm D call. Germline lookup yields CDR1 MNHNY and CDR2 SVGAGI (reference sequence). CDR3 size: 15 residues. The V gene lost 4 bases and the J gene lost 0 bases, with 10 bases spanning the gap. This chain's CDR3 is CASSSDNYSNQPQHF. The CDR3 region has the DNA TGTGCCAGCAGTTCCGACAATTATAGCAATCAGCCCCAGCATTTT.

The rearrangement links TRBV5-4 to TRBJ2-3; 8 bases line up with TRBD2. Germline CDR1 is SGHNT and CDR2 is YYREEE (reference sequence). There are 15 residues in the CDR3. J was trimmed by 7 bases and V by 4 bases; bases with no gene match: 11. As DNA, the CDR3 is TGTGCCAGCAGCGCTTGGAAGCGGGAGCGAAATACGCAGTATTTT. The encoded protein is CASSAWKRERNTQYF.

This clone has more than one count but fewer than ten. The chain is built from TRBV28 and TRBJ1-6; D remains unclear. V was shortened by 2 bases and J by 7 bases, with 9 bases between the two germline ends. Per the germline V gene, CDR1 is MDHEN and CDR2 is SYDVKM. The CDR3 runs 14 residues. The CDR3 region has the DNA TGTGCCAGCAGTTTACCCAGGACCAATTCACCCCTCCACTTT. It yields the protein CASSLPRTNSPLHF.

V is TRBV7-6 and J is TRBJ2-7; a possible D gene is TRBD2 (6 bases). The germline V gene has CDR1 SGHVS and CDR2 FNYEAQ. The V and J ends lost 3 bases and 5 bases respectively, with 17 bases between them. The CDR3 consists of 15 residues. The CDR3 is CASSFSALAFHEQYF. The DNA for the CDR3 is TGTGCCAGCAGCTTTTCTGCACTAGCCTTCCACGAGCAGTACTTC.

The gene calls are TRBV13 and TRBJ2-7; 7 bases fit TRBD1. Germline V gene data show CDR1 as PRHDT and CDR2 as FYEKMQ (reference sequence). This CDR3 is 14 amino acids long. Trimming removed 5 bases from V and 3 bases from J; junction bases left unmatched: 7. The CDR3 nucleotides are TGTGCCAGCAGCAACCGGGACAGCATCTACGAGCAGTACTTC. It specifies CASSNRDSIYEQYF.

The V call is TRBV6-5, the J call TRBJ2-7, with TRBD2 matching 11 bases. The germline V gene encodes CDR1 MNHEY and CDR2 SVGAGI. V was pared by 9 bases and J by 0 bases, with 4 bases of the junction left unmatched. CDR3 length: 14 residues. As DNA, the CDR3 is TGTGCCAGTCAAACTAGCGGGGGCTCCTACGAGCAGTACTTC. It translates to CASQTSGGSYEQYF.

This clone was seen more than once but under ten times. V and J are TRBV7-9 and TRBJ1-1; D may be TRBD1 (6 bases). The CDR3 is 13 amino acids. Trimming took 4 bases from V and 4 from J, leaving 10 bases between them. CDR1 and CDR2 (germline): SEHNR, FQNEAQ (reference sequence). For the CDR3, the DNA is TGTGCCAGCAGCTCACAGGGAGGCACTGAAGCTTTCTTT. It codes for CASSSQGGTEAFF.

Points on this clone: Different DNA sequences within this sample yield the same CDR3. The gene calls are TRBV9 and TRBJ2-3; possibly TRBD1 for D (5 bases). The germline V and J ends were trimmed by 0 bases and 4 bases, with 6 bases remaining between them. This CDR3 comprises 13 residues. CDR1 and CDR2 from the germline V gene are SGDLS and YYNGEE. The CDR3 is CASSVEGADTQYF. The CDR3 DNA is TGTGCCAGCAGCGTAGAAGGGGCAGATACGCAGTATTTT.

The V call is TRBV13, the J call TRBJ2-2; no definite D call. The CDR3 covers 12 residues. The germline V and J ends were trimmed by 0 bases and 7 bases, with 3 bases remaining between them. The germline V gene has CDR1 PRHDT and CDR2 FYEKMQ (reference sequence). The CDR3 bases are TGTGCCAGCAGCTTAGGTTTCGGGGAGCTGTTTTTT. Protein: CASSLGFGELFF.